The 23 T cell receptor beta chains below all came from one sample that was sequenced in a study of identical twins. TCRdb re-called the 5' RACE reads through MiXCR, storing one row per CDR3 protein. The repertoire has about 240,000 distinct CDR3 sequences, approximately 10% of them found once; the top ten carry 8% to 10%. The specimen was memory T cells sorted from blood. The receptors stem from a man between 45 and 60 years old in good health.

This clonotype was detected once. The chain employs TRBV18 and TRBJ1-1; the match to TRBD1 covers 10 bases. The trim removed 1 base at V and 1 base at J, leaving 6 bases unmatched. The CDR3 consists of 17 residues. The germline gives CDR1 KGHSH, CDR2 LQKENI. In DNA, the CDR3 is TGTGCCAGCTCACCACTCGCCGGGACAGGGGAGAACACTGAAGCTTTCTTT. Translated: CASSPLAGTGENTEAFF. Based on the CDR3 plus reference TRBV18 and TRBJ1-1, the full variable domain is NAGVMQNPRHLVRRRGQEARLRCSPMKGHSHVYWYRQLPEEGLKFMVYLQKENIIDESGMPKERFSAEFPKEGPSILRIQQVVRGDSAAYFCASSPLAGTGENTEAFFGQGTRLTVV.

The chain has TRBV7-2 and TRBJ2-7, with 10 bases aligning to TRBD2. Losses at the gene ends were 8 bases for V and 12 bases for J; bases not matched to a gene: 13. This CDR3 has 13 residues. Per the germline V gene, CDR1 is SGHTA and CDR2 is FQGNSA. The CDR3 sequence is CASRAGTSENWYF. The CDR3, as DNA: TGTGCCAGCCGAGCCGGGACTAGCGAGAATTGGTACTTC.

This clonotype appeared a few times. The rearrangement links TRBV6-5 to TRBJ1-1, with a weak D call TRBD1 (5 bases). This CDR3 is built from 15 residues. The V end lost 0 bases, the J end lost 8 bases, and 16 bases lay between the germline ends. The germline V gene has CDR1 MNHEY and CDR2 SVGAGI. The CDR3 nucleotides are TGTGCCAGCAGTTACTCGAAGTCGGGTGGGGGAGAAGCTTTCTTT. Its translation is CASSYSKSGGGEAFF.

The rearrangement uses TRBV7-8 and TRBJ1-3; D uncertain. V shed 4 bases and J shed 4 bases, with 8 bases lying between them. CDR1 and CDR2 from the germline V gene are SGHVS and FQNEAQ. This CDR3 is built from 13 residues. CDR3 protein: CASSSAGGNTIYF. DNA for the CDR3: TGTGCCAGCAGCTCGGCGGGGGGAAACACCATATATTTT.

This clonotype has at least ten counts. V gene TRBV6-2 or TRBV6-3 combines with J gene TRBJ2-1; the D is unclear. CDR1 is MNHEY and CDR2 is SVGEGT in the germline V gene. This CDR3 has 16 amino acids. Trimming left V 0 bases short and J 2 bases short, with 11 bases between. The CDR3 protein is CASSYSREQPYNEQFF. The CDR3 nucleotides are TGTGCCAGCAGTTACTCGCGCGAACAGCCCTACAATGAGCAGTTCTTC.

In this sample, this clonotype turned up many times. V usage is TRBV7-8 and J usage is TRBJ1-2; D perhaps matches TRBD1 (5 bases). CDR1 and CDR2 (germline): SGHVS, FQNEAQ. This CDR3 comprises 16 residues. V was cut by 1 base and J by 4 bases, with 16 bases left in between. The CDR3 DNA sequence: TGTGCCAGCAGCTTAGGCGGACAAGACGGCTCCTATGGCTACACCTTC. Translating gives CASSLGGQDGSYGYTF.

This clonotype was recorded at least ten times. V is TRBV12-3 or TRBV12-4 and J is TRBJ2-1; possibly TRBD2 for D (6 bases). V was pared by 5 bases and J by 10 bases, with 15 bases between. The CDR3 is made up of 13 amino acids. The CDR3, as DNA: TGTGCCAGCAGTAACGACGTTGGGGGGGAGCAGTTCTTC. Translating gives CASSNDVGGEQFF.

The rearrangement uses TRBV10-3 and TRBJ1-1, with 10 bases aligning to TRBD1. Germline CDR1 ENHRY, CDR2 SYGVKD. V shed 4 bases and J 5 bases; nucleotides not matched to a gene: 7. The CDR3 is 15 amino acids. CDR3 nucleotide sequence: TGTGCCATCAGTGGAACGGGACAGGGGAAAACTGAAGCTTTCTTT. The encoded protein is CAISGTGQGKTEAFF.

J is TRBJ2-3 and V is TRBV7-3, with a weak D call TRBD2 (5 bases). The CDR3 runs 16 residues. With 0 bases removed from V and 1 base from J, the gap between germline ends came to 11 bases. In germline, CDR1 is SGHTA, CDR2 FQGTGA. The CDR3 DNA is TGTGCCAGCAGCTTAACGGTGGGAGTTCGCACAGATACGCAGTATTTT. Its protein is CASSLTVGVRTDTQYF.

At least ten counts were recorded for this clonotype. The J gene is TRBJ2-5, the V gene TRBV28; 8 positions agree with TRBD1. The germline V gene has CDR1 MDHEN and CDR2 SYDVKM. The CDR3 totals 13 residues. J lost 2 bases, V lost 6 bases, and 2 bases had no gene match. Here the CDR3 reads CASRRTGQETQYF. The CDR3 nucleotides are TGTGCCAGCAGACGGACAGGGCAAGAGACCCAGTACTTC.

The chain combines TRBV5-1 with TRBJ1-2; 8 bases are a match to TRBD1. The CDR3 sequence is 15 residues long. Trimming at V came to 0 bases and at J to 4 bases, leaving 5 bases not matched to a gene. The germline V gene encodes CDR1 SGHRS and CDR2 YFSETQ. Written as DNA, the CDR3 is TGCGCCAGCAGCTTGGAGGCAGGGGGCGGCTATGGCTACACCTTC. Translating it yields CASSLEAGGGYGYTF.

This clonotype was counted many times. The V and J genes are TRBV6-2 or TRBV6-3 and TRBJ2-7; tentatively, D is TRBD1 or TRBD2 (5 bases each). The CDR3 extends over 13 amino acids. Germline V CDR1 and CDR2: MNHEY, SVGEGT. The CDR3 sequence: CATRGRISYEQYF. The DNA of the CDR3 is TGTGCTACACGGGGACGGATATCCTACGAGCAGTACTTC.

The table lists this clonotype with a few counts. This chain connects TRBV12-3 or TRBV12-4 to TRBJ1-4; maybe TRBD1 (6 bases). Trimming cost V 3 bases and J 7 bases, with 15 bases left between them. CDR3 length: 15 amino acids. The CDR3 DNA sequence: TGTGCCAGCAGTTTTGGGGGGCGCGGAGGTGAAAAACTGTTTTTT. Its protein product is CASSFGGRGGEKLFF.

This clonotype was counted ten times or more. The chain couples TRBV4-3 to TRBJ1-1; TRBD1 is a possible D gene (6 bases). With 0 bases removed from V and 4 bases from J, the gap between germline ends came to 15 bases. CDR1 is LGHNA, CDR2 YSLEER, per germline. This CDR3 spans 16 amino acids. CDR3 in amino acids: CASSQDPGGRTTEAFF. Here the CDR3 DNA reads TGCGCCAGCAGCCAAGACCCTGGGGGCAGGACCACTGAAGCTTTCTTT.

This clonotype was found a few times. The CDR3 reads CAIRGASTDTQYF. The CDR3 bases are TGTGCCATAAGGGGTGCCAGCACAGATACGCAGTATTTT. V gene TRBV7-2 combines with J gene TRBJ2-3; D possibly corresponds to TRBD1 (5 bases). V lost 10 bases and J 0 bases, leaving 11 bases between the germline ends. CDR3 length: 13 amino acids. Germline CDR1 is SGHTA and CDR2 is FQGNSA.

In this sample, this clonotype turned up a few times. This sequence joins TRBV5-6 and TRBJ2-1, with 7 bases matching TRBD1. Trimming at V came to 0 bases and at J to 13 bases, leaving 13 bases not matched to a gene. CDR3 size: 15 residues. CDR1 and CDR2 from the germline V gene are SGHDT and YYEEEE. The chain's CDR3 is CASSLELDRTFGQFF. CDR3 sequence (DNA): TGTGCCAGCAGCTTGGAGTTGGACAGGACGTTCGGTCAGTTCTTC. Based on the CDR3 plus reference TRBV5-6 and TRBJ2-1, the full variable domain is DAGVTQSPTHLIKTRGQQVTLRCSPKSGHDTVSWYQQALGQGPQFIFQYYEEEERQRGNFPDRFSGHQFPNYSSELNVNALLLGDSALYLCASSLELDRTFGQFFGPGTRLTVL.

There are many counts of this clonotype. V and J are TRBV7-2 and TRBJ1-4, with D uncertain. Germline lookup yields CDR1 SGHTA and CDR2 FQGNSA. Trimming cost V 3 bases and J 5 bases, with 10 bases left between them. The CDR3 runs to 14 residues. The CDR3 DNA reads TGTGCCAGCAGCTTGAGCCGCACCAATGAAAAACTGTTTTTT. It specifies CASSLSRTNEKLFF.

This clonotype was detected only a few times. The J gene is TRBJ1-5, the V gene TRBV20-1, with D unresolved. CDR1 is DFQATT and CDR2 is SNEGSKA in the germline V gene (reference sequence). V lost 3 bases and J lost 4, with 16 bases in between. This CDR3 region has 15 residues. For the CDR3, the DNA is TGCAGTGCTAGTGATCCCTCGGTCTTGAATCAGCCCCAGCATTTT. It translates to CSASDPSVLNQPQHF.

This rearrangement joins TRBV4-2 to TRBJ2-1, with D possibly being TRBD2 (5 bases). The CDR3 spans 14 residues. The V gene lost 0 bases and the J gene lost 8 bases, with 11 bases spanning the gap. CDR1 and CDR2 (germline): LGHNA, YNFKEQ. This CDR3 reads CASSQEARGHEQFF. DNA for the CDR3: TGTGCCAGCAGCCAAGAAGCTCGGGGTCATGAGCAGTTCTTC.

The sample holds many counts of this clonotype. CDR3 residues: CASSSGTGNYGYTF. The CDR3 coding sequence is TGTGCCAGCTCCTCCGGGACGGGCAACTATGGCTACACCTTC. The chain joins TRBV18 to TRBJ1-2; D is possibly TRBD1 (5 bases). CDR1 and CDR2 (germline): KGHSH, LQKENI. This CDR3 contains 14 residues. Trimming shortened V by 6 bases and J by 2 bases, and 13 bases separated the two germline ends.

This clonotype was counted a few times. This chain uses TRBV28 with TRBJ1-2; D gene uncertain. This CDR3 is built from 13 residues. Per germline, CDR1 MDHEN and CDR2 SYDVKM. The V end was cut by 6 bases, the J end by 4 bases, with 12 bases between. The DNA for the CDR3 is TGTGCCAGCAGCTACCTAGCTGGCTATGGCTACACCTTC. Translated: CASSYLAGYGYTF.

There are many counts of this clonotype. This sequence joins TRBV2 and TRBJ2-3; 10 bases are shared with TRBD2. V shed 6 bases and J 4 bases; nucleotides not matched to a gene: 4. The CDR3 length is 14 residues. Germline CDR1 SNHLY, CDR2 FYNNEI. For the CDR3, the DNA is TGTGCCAGCAGGGGACTAGCGCGGGCAGATACGCAGTATTTT. This encodes CASRGLARADTQYF.

This rearrangement joins TRBV2 to TRBJ1-5; maybe TRBD1 (6 bases). The CDR3 length is 14 residues. Trimming left V 6 bases short and J 7 bases short, with 16 bases between. Germline CDR1 reads SNHLY; CDR2 reads FYNNEI. The CDR3 DNA follows: TGTGCCAGCAGGGGGATGACAGGATTCCAGCCCCAGCATTTT. Translation: CASRGMTGFQPQHF. The full variable domain, its missing parts supplied by reference TRBV2 and TRBJ1-5, is EPEVTQTPSHQVTQMGQEVILRCVPISNHLYFYWYRQILGQKVEFLVSFYNNEISEKSEIFDDQFSVERPDGSNFTLKIRSTKLEDSAMYFCASRGMTGFQPQHFGDGTRLSIL.